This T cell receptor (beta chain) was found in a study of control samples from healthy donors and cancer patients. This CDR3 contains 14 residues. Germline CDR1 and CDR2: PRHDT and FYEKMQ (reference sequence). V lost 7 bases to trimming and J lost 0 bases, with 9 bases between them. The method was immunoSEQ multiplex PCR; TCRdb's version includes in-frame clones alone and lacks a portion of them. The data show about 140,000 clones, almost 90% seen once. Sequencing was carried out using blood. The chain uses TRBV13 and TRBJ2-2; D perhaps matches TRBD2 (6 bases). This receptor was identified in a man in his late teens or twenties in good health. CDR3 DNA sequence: TGTGCCAGCATTCGGGGGTCGAACACCGGGGAGCTGTTTTTT. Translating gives CASIRGSNTGELFF.